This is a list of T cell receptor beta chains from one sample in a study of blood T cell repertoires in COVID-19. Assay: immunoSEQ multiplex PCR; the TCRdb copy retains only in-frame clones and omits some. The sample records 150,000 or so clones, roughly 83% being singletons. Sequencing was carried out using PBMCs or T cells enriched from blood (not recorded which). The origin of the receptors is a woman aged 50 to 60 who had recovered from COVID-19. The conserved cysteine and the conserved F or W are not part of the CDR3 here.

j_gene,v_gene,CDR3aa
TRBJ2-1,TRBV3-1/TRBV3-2,ASSPRTSGGAGF
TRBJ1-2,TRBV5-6,ASSLGAGENYGYT
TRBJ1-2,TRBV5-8,ASSLQGPYGYT
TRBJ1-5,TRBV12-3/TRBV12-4,ASRPGQGQPQH
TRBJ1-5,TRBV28,ASTRSNQPQH
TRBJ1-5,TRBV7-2,ASSLSVESNQPQH
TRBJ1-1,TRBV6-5,ASSLTGQWASEAF
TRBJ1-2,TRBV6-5,ASSYFTANYGYT
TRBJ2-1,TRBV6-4,ASSPMGGKSYNEQF
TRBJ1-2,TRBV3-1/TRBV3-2,ASSRQPGQTLYGYT
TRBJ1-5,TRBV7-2,ASSFGRSNQPQH
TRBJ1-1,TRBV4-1,ASKRGQGGTEAF
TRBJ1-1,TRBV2,ASRPTGVIEAF
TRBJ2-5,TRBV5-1,ASSILSGGADETQY
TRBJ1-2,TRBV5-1,ASSLLRDYGYT
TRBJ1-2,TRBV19,ASSAIGNYGYT
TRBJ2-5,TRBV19,ASSLSTGDMETQY
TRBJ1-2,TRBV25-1,ASSDPGTGHGYT
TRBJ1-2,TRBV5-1,ASSPLGGVNGYT
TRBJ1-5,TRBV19,ASKGREYQPQH
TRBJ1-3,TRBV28,ASHGGGGRSGNTIY
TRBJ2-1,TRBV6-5,ASTKGQGGYNEQF
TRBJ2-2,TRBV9,ASSPRVSGGELF
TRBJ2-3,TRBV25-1,ASSTIADTSTDTQY
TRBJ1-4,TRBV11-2,ASSLRGTNEKLF
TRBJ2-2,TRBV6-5,ASSYQGAGTGELF
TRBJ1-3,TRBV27,ASSPFRPGSGNTIY
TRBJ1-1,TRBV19,ASRRGAEAF
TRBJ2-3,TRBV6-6,ASTLAGVADTQY
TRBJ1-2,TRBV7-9,ASSGGQIYGYT
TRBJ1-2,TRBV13,ASSGGQRFYGYT
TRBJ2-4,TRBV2,AWGPSKNIQY
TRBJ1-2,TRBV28,ASGVGQGFYGYT
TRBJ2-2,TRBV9,ASTVFGDVYTGELF
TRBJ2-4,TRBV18,ASSPLIRDHPGNIQY
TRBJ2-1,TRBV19,ASSAPGNNEQF
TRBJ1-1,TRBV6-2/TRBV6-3,ASSYPTPSNTEAF
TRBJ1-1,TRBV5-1,ASSPYGPQGAGNTEAF
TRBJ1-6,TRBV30,AWSVLGGRSPLH
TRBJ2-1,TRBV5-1,ASSLSGGAWDEQF
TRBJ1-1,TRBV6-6,ASSYSGRAAEAF
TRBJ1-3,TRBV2,ASNGGNSGNTIY